Described below is a single TCR beta chain sequence and its context. The germline V and J ends were trimmed by 1 base and 1 base, with 9 bases remaining between them. The germline gives CDR1 SGDLS, CDR2 YYNGEE. The CDR3 spans 14 residues. The data originate from a study of blood T cell repertoires in COVID-19. The protocol was immunoSEQ multiplex PCR, while the TCRdb copy is restricted to in-frame clones and leaves out a portion. The sample has about 160,000 clones, approximately 85% seen once. This clonotype was sampled from a man aged 55 to 70 who had recovered from COVID-19. The specimen was peripheral blood. The rearrangement links TRBV9 to TRBJ2-7; unclear D gene. The CDR3 bases are TGTGCCAGCAGCGTAAGTGGCGGTTCCTACGAGCAGTACTTC. Amino acid sequence: CASSVSGGSYEQYF.